This entry is about one T cell receptor (beta chain). This clone's antigen is unknown. Qualities for individual bases were not recorded, and no much larger clone is one base off. The data belong to a study of OX40 agonist ivuxolimab in advanced cancers. About the study as a whole: Ivuxolimab was a fully human IgG2 agonistic monoclonal antibody targeting the costimulatory receptor OX40 (CD134). Intravenous ivuxolimab was administered to patients every 2 weeks at six dose levels: 0.01, 0.1, 0.3, 1.5, 3 and 10 mg/kg. Among the 52 dose-escalation patients, 19 had hepatocellular carcinoma, around 15 melanoma, 9 renal cell carcinoma and 9 head and neck cancer. The dose-escalation cohort was about 87% male with a mean age of roughly 62 years, ranging from roughly 20 to 80. Prior anti-PD-1, anti-PD-L1 or anti-CTLA-4 therapy was permitted, and approximately 40% of dose-escalation patients had received checkpoint inhibitors. Partial responses occurred in three dose-escalation patients, of whom one had hepatocellular carcinoma and two had cutaneous melanoma. The point of sequencing TCRbeta in the periphery was to test whether ivuxolimab changed TCR sequence diversity and drove clonal T-cell expansion. The paper reports the monotherapy dose-escalation portion (N of about 56 patients) of the phase I ivuxolimab trial. General conclusions and limits of the study: After ivuxolimab, CD8+ T cells had more expanded clones than CD4+ T cells on average. The antigen specificity of the peripheral T cells that underwent clonal expansion was not determined. Low levels of normalized T-cell clonal expansion were also shown by some nonresponding patients. At doses of 0.1 to 3.0 mg/kg, clonal expansion of both CD4+ and CD8+ T cells in blood was seen between baseline and week 6. In the 0.1-3.0 mg/kg groups, partial responders were among the patients with the lowest normalized peripheral clonal expansion, particularly in CD8+ T cells.

For sequencing of the TCRbeta CDR3 region, genomic DNA was extracted from the sorted cells. TCRbeta CDR3 regions were sequenced using the immunoSEQ Assay. As stored in TCRdb, this immuneACCESS dataset retains in-frame rearrangements with V and J assigned. A fraction of the clones does not appear; measured against another copy, unresolved V genes explain less than half of the discrepancy, and the remainder lacks a known reason. Present in this sample are approximately 65,000 clones, about 89% of which were seen just once. Under 4.5% of the sample is held by the ten biggest clonotypes. The trial excluded patients who had a history of autoimmune disease or who were on systemic immunosuppression. In every dose cohort, peripheral blood was drawn for TCR sequencing at baseline, cycle 4 day 1, and cycle 7 day 1. Samples were obtained from an open-label, multicenter, first-in-human phase I dose-escalation trial of ivuxolimab. The trial enrolled adults with locally advanced or metastatic head and neck squamous cell, hepatocellular, melanoma or renal cell carcinoma. CD4+ and CD8+ T cells were sorted separately from peripheral blood before TCR sequencing.

The sequenced sample was CD4+ or CD8+ T cells sorted from blood, obtained in a trial of the OX40 agonist ivuxolimab. This TCR was recovered from an adult with an advanced solid tumor such as melanoma, head and neck, liver or kidney cancer.

The CDR3: CASSLRGGTSGTDTQYF. The nucleotide sequence reads TGTGCCAGCAGCTTAAGAGGGGGGACTAGCGGCACAGATACGCAGTATTTT. The chain employs TRBV7-8 and TRBJ2-3; 10 central bases correspond to TRBD2. V ends up 2 bases short and J 1 base short, with an unmatched junction base count of 6. The CDR3 has 17 amino acids, counting the end cysteine and phenylalanine. Only the CDR3 DNA stays, 51 bases, in frame from base 1. According to the germline V gene, CDR1 reads SGHVS and CDR2 reads FQNEAQ. The full variable domain, completed from the reference TRBV7-8 and TRBJ2-3 proteins outside the CDR3, reads GAGVSQSPRYKVAKRGQDVALRCDPISGHVSLFWYQQALGQGPEFLTYFQNEAQLDKSGLPSDRFFAERPEGSVSTLKIQRTQQEDSAVYLCASSLRGGTSGTDTQYFGPGTRLTVL.